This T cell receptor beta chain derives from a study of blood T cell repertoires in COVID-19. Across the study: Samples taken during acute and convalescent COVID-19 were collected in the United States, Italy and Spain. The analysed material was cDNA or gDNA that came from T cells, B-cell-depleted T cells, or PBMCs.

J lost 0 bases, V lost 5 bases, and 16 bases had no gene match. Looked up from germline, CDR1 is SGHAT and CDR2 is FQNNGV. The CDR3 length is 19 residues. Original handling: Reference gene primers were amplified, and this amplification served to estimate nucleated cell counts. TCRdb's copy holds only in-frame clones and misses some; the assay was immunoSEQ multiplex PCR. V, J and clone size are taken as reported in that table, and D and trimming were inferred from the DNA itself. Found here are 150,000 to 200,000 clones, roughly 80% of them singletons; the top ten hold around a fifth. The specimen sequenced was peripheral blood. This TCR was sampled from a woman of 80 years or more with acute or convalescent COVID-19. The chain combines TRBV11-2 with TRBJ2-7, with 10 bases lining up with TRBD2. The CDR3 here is CASSRTLGRGLASSYEQYF. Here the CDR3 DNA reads TGTGCCAGCAGCCGAACCTTGGGAAGGGGACTAGCGAGCTCCTACGAGCAGTACTTC.